Listed below are T cell receptor beta chains from one sample, sequenced in a study of spatial heterogeneity in lung cancer. TCRdb re-analysed the 5' RACE reads in MiXCR, keeping a single row per CDR3 protein. The repertoire holds over 75,000 distinct CDR3 sequences, approximately 20% seen once, with 6.2% in the top ten. The specimen was PBMCs, collected at surgery. The receptors derive from a male donor with early-stage non-small cell lung cancer. Both conserved end residues are part of each CDR3. The order of the fields is D gene, J gene, clone size, V gene, CDR3 protein, CDR3 DNA. D genes are given only for firm matches. Rows may omit the clone size; those that give it use once, few, many or a size class.

-	TRBJ1-1	many	TRBV9	CASSATTGLPTEAFF	TGTGCCAGCAGCGCGACTACAGGGTTACCCACTGAAGCTTTCTTT
-	TRBJ1-2	many	TRBV12-3/TRBV12-4	CASSAGRDGYTF	TGTGCCAGCAGTGCAGGGAGGGATGGCTACACCTTC
-	TRBJ1-2	-	TRBV7-8	CASSPGIRGYTF	TGTGCCAGCAGCCCTGGGATTCGCGGCTACACCTTC
-	TRBJ2-3	many	TRBV6-1	CASSEAGLGADTQYF	TGTGCCAGCAGTGAAGCAGGCTTAGGCGCAGATACGCAGTATTTT
-	TRBJ1-1	-	TRBV5-5	CASSFDRKNTEAFF	TGTGCCAGCAGCTTCGACAGGAAGAACACTGAAGCTTTCTTT
TRBD1	TRBJ2-7	-	TRBV5-4	CASSPQAQGSTYEQYF	TGTGCCAGCAGCCCACAGGCACAGGGGAGCACCTACGAGCAGTACTTC
TRBD1	TRBJ2-7	many	TRBV11-1	CASSAQTGLYEQYF	TGTGCCAGCAGCGCCCAGACAGGGTTATACGAGCAGTACTTC
-	TRBJ2-2	-	TRBV28	CAIEEAMSNTGELFF	TGTGCCATCGAGGAGGCGATGTCGAACACCGGGGAGCTGTTTTTT
-	TRBJ1-1	-	TRBV15	CATSREGDTEAFF	TGTGCCACCAGCAGAGAGGGGGACACTGAAGCTTTCTTT
-	TRBJ1-1	few	TRBV9	CASSVEGDTEAFF	TGTGCCAGCAGCGTAGAGGGTGACACTGAAGCTTTCTTT
-	TRBJ1-1	few	TRBV12-3/TRBV12-4	CASSPGARGTEAFF	TGTGCCAGCAGTCCAGGGGCAAGGGGCACTGAAGCTTTCTTT
TRBD1	TRBJ1-4	few	TRBV5-1	CASSLAPGQDLKLFF	TGCGCCAGCAGCTTGGCCCCTGGACAGGATCTGAAACTGTTTTTT
TRBD1	TRBJ2-5	-	TRBV4-1	CASSQVPGQGEETQYF	TGCGCCAGCAGCCAAGTCCCGGGACAGGGCGAAGAGACCCAGTACTTC
TRBD2	TRBJ2-4	-	TRBV6-2/TRBV6-3	CASRGLAGAGDKNIQYF	TGTGCCAGCAGGGGACTAGCGGGAGCGGGTGACAAAAACATTCAGTACTTC